The TCR beta chain described here comes from a study of chemoradiotherapy in HPV16-positive cancers. Study background: Functional T-cell assays on a couple of HPV16-positive patients' cells defined candidate HPV-specific clones and common TCR motifs. The study's findings and limits: During treatment, candidate HPV-specific clones and E7-related motifs expanded in tumor. HPV-responsive T-cell expansion during chemoradiotherapy was linked to improved recurrence-free survival in HPV16-positive patients.

Deletions cut 0 bases from V and 1 base from J, with 3 bases between. This CDR3 spans 13 amino acids. Germline V gene lookup returns CDR1 SGHAT and CDR2 FQNNGV. Concerning this clone: Its antigen is still unknown.

Samples were taken several times over chemoradiotherapy. Here immunoSEQ multiplex PCR was the method, and the copy in TCRdb shows in-frame clones only, minus some. The table shows around 62,000 clones, with 88% occurring only once. V and J are TRBV11-2 and TRBJ1-1; D gene uncertain. The material sequenced was blood, taken from a patient who underwent chemoradiotherapy. The clonotype originates from a human donor with HPV-associated anogenital cancer. DNA for the CDR3: TGTGCCAGCAGCTTAGATTGGAACACTGAAGCTTTCTTT. Residues: CASSLDWNTEAFF.